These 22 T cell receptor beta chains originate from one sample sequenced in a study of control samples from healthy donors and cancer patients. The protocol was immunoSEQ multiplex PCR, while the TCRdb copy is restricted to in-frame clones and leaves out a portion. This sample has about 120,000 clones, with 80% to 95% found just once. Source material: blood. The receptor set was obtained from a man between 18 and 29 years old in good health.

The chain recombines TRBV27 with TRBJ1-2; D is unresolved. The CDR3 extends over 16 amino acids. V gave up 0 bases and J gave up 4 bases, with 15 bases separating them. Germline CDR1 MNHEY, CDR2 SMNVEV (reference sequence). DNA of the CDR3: TGTGCCAGCAGTTTATCGAGTTCAATTTTGGGCTATGGCTACACCTTC. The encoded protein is CASSLSSSILGYGYTF.

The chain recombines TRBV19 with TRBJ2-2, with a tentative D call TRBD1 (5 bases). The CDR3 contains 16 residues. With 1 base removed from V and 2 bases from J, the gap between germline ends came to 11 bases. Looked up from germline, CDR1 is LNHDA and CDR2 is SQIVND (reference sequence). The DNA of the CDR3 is TGTGCCAGTAGTATAGTATCGCAGGGAAACACCGGGGAGCTGTTTTTT. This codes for CASSIVSQGNTGELFF.

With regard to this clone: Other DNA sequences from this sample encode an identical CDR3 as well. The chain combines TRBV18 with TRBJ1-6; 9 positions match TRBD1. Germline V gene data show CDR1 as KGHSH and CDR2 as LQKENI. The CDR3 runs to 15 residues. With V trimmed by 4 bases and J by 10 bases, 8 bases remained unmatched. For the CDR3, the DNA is TGTGCCAGCTCACAAAGACAGGGGGTGGGGTCACCCCTCCACTTT. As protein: CASSQRQGVGSPLHF.

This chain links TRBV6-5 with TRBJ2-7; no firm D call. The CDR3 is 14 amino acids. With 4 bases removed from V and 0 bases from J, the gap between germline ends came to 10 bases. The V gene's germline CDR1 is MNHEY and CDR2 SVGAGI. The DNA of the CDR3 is TGTGCCAGCAGTTTGACAATTCACTCCTACGAGCAGTACTTC. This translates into CASSLTIHSYEQYF.

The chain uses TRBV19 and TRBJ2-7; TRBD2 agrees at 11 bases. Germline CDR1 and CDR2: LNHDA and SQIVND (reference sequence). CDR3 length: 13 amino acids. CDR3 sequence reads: CSTGTSGGYEQYF. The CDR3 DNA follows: TGTTCCACCGGGACTAGCGGTGGGTACGAGCAGTACTTC.

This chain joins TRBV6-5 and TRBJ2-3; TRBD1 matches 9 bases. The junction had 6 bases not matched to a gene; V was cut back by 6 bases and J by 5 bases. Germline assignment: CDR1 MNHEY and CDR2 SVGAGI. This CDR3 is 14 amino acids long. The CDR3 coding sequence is TGTGCCAGCAGGGACAGGGGAGAAATAGATACGCAGTATTTT. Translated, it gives CASRDRGEIDTQYF.

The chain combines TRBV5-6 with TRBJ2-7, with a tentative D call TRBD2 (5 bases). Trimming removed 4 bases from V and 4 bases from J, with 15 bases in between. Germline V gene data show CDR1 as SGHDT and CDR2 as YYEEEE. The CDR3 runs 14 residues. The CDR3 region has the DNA TGTGCCAGCAGCCCGAGGGCAGGACCTTACGAGCAGTACTTC. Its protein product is CASSPRAGPYEQYF. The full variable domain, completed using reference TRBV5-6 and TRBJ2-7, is DAGVTQSPTHLIKTRGQQVTLRCSPKSGHDTVSWYQQALGQGPQFIFQYYEEEERQRGNFPDRFSGHQFPNYSSELNVNALLLGDSALYLCASSPRAGPYEQYFGPGTRLTVT.

The CDR3 region is CASSLTSGGGLNTEAFF. The DNA for the CDR3 is TGTGCCAGCAGCTTGACCTCAGGGGGCGGGCTGAACACTGAAGCTTTCTTT. The chain combines TRBV13 with TRBJ1-1; TRBD1 agrees at 8 bases. V shed 3 bases and J 0 bases; nucleotides not matched to a gene: 9. In germline, CDR1 is PRHDT, CDR2 FYEKMQ (reference sequence). The CDR3 is 17 residues long.

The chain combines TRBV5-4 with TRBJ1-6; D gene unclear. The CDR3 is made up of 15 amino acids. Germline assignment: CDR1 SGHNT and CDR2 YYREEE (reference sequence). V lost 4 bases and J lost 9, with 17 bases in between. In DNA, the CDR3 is TGTGCCAGCAGCCGGAGTAGGGATCGGGGTTCACCCCTCCACTTT. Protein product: CASSRSRDRGSPLHF.

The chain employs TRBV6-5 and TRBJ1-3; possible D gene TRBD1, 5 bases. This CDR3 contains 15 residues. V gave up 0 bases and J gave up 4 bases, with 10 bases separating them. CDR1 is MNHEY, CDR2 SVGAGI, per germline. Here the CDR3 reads CASSYSRTSGNTIYF. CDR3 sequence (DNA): TGTGCCAGCAGTTACTCCCGGACATCCGGAAACACCATATATTTT.

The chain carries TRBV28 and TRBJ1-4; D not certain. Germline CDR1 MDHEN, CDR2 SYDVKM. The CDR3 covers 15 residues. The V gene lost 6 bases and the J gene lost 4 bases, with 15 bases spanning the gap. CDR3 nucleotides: TGTGCCAGCAGCCTAACCGGAGGCTATAATGAAAAACTGTTTTTT. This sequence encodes CASSLTGGYNEKLFF. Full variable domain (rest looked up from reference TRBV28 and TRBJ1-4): DVKVTQSSRYLVKRTGEKVFLECVQDMDHENMFWYRQDPGLGLRLIYFSYDVKMKEKGDIPEGYSVSREKKERFSLILESASTNQTSMYLCASSLTGGYNEKLFFGSGTQLSVL.

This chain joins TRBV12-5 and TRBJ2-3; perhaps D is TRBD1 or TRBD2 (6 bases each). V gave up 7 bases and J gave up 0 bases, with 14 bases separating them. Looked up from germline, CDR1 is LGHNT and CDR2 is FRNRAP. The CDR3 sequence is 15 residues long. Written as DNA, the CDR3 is TGTGCTAGTGCACTAAGGGGGGCTAGCACAGATACGCAGTATTTT. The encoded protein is CASALRGASTDTQYF.

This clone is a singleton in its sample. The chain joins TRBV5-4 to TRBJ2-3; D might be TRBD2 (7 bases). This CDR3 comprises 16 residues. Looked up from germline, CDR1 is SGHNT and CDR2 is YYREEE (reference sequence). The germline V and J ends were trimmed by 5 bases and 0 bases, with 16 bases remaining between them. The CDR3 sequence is CASSGAGAPSTDTQYF. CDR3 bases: TGTGCCAGCAGTGGGGCGGGGGCCCCTAGCACAGATACGCAGTATTTT.

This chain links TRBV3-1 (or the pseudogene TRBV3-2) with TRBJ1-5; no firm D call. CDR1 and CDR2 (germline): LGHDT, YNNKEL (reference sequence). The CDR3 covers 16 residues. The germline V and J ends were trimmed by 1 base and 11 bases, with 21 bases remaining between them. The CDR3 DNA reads TGTGCCAGCAGCCAAGGTTATAAAGGGCCGGCTCCGTCCCAGCATTTT. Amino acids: CASSQGYKGPAPSQHF.

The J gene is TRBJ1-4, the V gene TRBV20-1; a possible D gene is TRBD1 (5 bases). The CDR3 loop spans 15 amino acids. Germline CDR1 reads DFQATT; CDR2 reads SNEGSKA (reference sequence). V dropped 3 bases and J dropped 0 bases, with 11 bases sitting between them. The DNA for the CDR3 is TGCAGTGCTAGTTTTGGGGCTGCAACTAATGAAAAACTGTTTTTT. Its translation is CSASFGAATNEKLFF.

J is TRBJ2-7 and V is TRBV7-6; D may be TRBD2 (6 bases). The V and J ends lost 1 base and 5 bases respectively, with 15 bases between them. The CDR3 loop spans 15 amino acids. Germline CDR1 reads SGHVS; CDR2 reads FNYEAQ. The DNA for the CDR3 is TGTGCCAGCAGCTTAGGGCCAGGAGGGCGAGACGAGCAGTACTTC. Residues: CASSLGPGGRDEQYF.

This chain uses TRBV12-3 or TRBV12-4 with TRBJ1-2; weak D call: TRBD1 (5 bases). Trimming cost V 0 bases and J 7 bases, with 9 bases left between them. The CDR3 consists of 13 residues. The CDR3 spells CASSLARGAGYTF. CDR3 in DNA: TGTGCCAGCAGTTTAGCCCGGGGCGCTGGCTACACCTTC.

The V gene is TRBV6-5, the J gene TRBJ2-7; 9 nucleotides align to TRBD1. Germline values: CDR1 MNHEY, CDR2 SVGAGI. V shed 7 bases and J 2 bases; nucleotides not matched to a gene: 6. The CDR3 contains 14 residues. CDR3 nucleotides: TGTGCCAGCACCCGGGACAGGGTAACCTACGAGCAGTACTTC. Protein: CASTRDRVTYEQYF.

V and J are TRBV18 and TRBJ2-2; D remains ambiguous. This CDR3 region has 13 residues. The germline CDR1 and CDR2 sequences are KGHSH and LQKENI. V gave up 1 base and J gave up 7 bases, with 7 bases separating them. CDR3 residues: CASSPRGGGELFF. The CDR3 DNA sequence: TGTGCCAGCTCACCACGGGGTGGCGGGGAGCTGTTTTTT.

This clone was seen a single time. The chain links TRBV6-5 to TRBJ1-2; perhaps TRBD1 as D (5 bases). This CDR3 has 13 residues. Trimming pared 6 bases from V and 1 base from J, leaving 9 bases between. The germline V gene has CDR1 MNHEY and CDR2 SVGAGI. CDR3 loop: CASRPQGNYGYTF. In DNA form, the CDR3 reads TGTGCCAGCAGACCCCAGGGTAACTATGGCTACACCTTC.

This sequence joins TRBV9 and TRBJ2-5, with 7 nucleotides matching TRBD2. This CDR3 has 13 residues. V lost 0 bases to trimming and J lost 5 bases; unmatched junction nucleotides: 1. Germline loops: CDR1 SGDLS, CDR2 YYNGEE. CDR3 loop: CASSVGTSETQYF. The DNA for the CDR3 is TGTGCCAGCAGCGTAGGGACTAGTGAGACCCAGTACTTC.

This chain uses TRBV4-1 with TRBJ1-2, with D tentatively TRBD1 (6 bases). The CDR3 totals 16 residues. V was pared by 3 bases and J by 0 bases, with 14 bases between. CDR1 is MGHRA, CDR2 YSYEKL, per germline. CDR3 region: CASSHPGQRTNYGYTF. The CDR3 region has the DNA TGCGCCAGCAGCCACCCAGGACAGCGAACTAACTATGGCTACACCTTC.